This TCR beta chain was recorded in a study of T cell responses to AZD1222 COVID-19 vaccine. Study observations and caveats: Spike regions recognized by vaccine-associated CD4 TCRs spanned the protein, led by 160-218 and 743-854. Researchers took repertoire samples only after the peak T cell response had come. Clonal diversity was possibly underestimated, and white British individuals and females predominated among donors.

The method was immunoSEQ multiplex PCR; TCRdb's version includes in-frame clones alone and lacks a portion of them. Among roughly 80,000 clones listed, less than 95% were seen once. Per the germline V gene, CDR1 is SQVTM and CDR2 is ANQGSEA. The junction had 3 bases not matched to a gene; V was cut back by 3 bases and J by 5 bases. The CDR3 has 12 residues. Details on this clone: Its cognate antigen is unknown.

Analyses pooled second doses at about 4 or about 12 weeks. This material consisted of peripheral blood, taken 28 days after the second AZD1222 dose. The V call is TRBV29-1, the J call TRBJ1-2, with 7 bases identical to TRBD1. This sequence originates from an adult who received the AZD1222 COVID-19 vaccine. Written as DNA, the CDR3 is TGCAGCGTTGACAGGGGGGGGTATGGCTACACCTTC. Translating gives CSVDRGGYGYTF.